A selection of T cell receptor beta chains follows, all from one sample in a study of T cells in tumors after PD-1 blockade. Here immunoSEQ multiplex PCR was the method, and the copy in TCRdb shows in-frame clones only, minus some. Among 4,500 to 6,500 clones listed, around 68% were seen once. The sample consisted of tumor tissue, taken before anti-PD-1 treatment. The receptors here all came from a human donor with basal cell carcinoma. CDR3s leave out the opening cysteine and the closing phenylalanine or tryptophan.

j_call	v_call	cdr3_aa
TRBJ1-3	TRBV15	ATSRDPPGTGNTIY
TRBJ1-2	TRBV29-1	SVLTGYGYT
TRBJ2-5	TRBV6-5	ASRLAGGQQY
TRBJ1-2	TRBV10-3	AISPRGASGYT
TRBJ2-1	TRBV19	ASRGDYSYNEQF
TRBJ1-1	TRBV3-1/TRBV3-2	ASSGWGSGTEAF
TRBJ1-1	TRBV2	ASSETWDTEAF
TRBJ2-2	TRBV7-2	ASSYLAPGGELF
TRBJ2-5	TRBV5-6	ASRLRGGRKTQY
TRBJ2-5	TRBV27	ASSPIGGWDRTQETQY